The 31 T cell receptor beta chains below were found in one sample sequenced in a study of OX40 agonist ivuxolimab in advanced cancers. Profiled with immunoSEQ multiplex PCR; TCRdb holds only in-frame clones, not every one. Among about 54,000 clones listed, about 89% were seen once. The material sequenced was CD4+ or CD8+ T cells sorted from blood, taken in a trial of the OX40 agonist ivuxolimab. The receptors were gathered from an adult with an advanced solid tumor such as melanoma, head and neck, liver or kidney cancer.

This chain joins TRBV5-4 and TRBJ2-1; D is unclear. The CDR3 is 13 amino acids. Trimming took off 2 bases at V and 8 bases at J, with 11 bases between the two ends. Germline V CDR1 and CDR2: SGHNT, YYREEE (reference sequence). Written as DNA, the CDR3 is TGTGCCAGCAGCTTTCCAATAGGCGATGAGCAGTTCTTC. Amino acids: CASSFPIGDEQFF.

V is TRBV5-6 and J is TRBJ2-3; 10 bases are shared with TRBD1. CDR1 and CDR2 from the germline V gene are SGHDT and YYEEEE. The CDR3 contains 15 residues. V lost 0 bases, J lost 5 bases, and 3 bases stayed unmatched. In DNA, the CDR3 is TGTGCCAGCAGCTTGGGGGGACAGGGGATAGATACGCAGTATTTT. Translating gives CASSLGGQGIDTQYF.

The chain employs TRBV28 and TRBJ2-7; 10 bases match TRBD1. Germline CDR1 is MDHEN and CDR2 is SYDVKM. The junction had 11 bases not matched to a gene; V was cut back by 5 bases and J by 4 bases. The CDR3 covers 16 residues. CDR3 DNA: TGTGCCAGCAGTCGATCCCCCCGACAGGGGGCTTACGAGCAGTACTTC. Residues: CASSRSPRQGAYEQYF.

This chain uses TRBV9 with TRBJ2-3, with 8 bases fitting TRBD2. The CDR3 sequence is 15 residues long. The germline CDR1 and CDR2 sequences are SGDLS and YYNGEE. V lost 2 bases and J lost 4; bases outside the gene matches: 6. The CDR3 sequence is CASSVGGGSADTQYF. CDR3 in DNA: TGTGCCAGCAGCGTTGGCGGGGGGAGTGCAGATACGCAGTATTTT.

This clone was recorded only once. The CDR3 region is CASSVVQGTSNYGYTF. Here the CDR3 DNA reads TGTGCCAGCAGCGTTGTACAGGGGACCTCTAACTATGGCTACACCTTC. The rearrangement links TRBV9 to TRBJ1-2, with 7 bases identical to TRBD1. The CDR3 has 16 residues. J was trimmed by 0 bases and V by 2 bases; bases with no gene match: 7. The germline CDR1 and CDR2 sequences are SGDLS and YYNGEE.

V gene TRBV15 combines with J gene TRBJ2-7, with 9 bases that match TRBD2. Germline V gene data show CDR1 as LNHNV and CDR2 as YYDKDF (reference sequence). The V segment lost 2 bases and the J segment 1 base; nucleotides outside the gene matches: 9. The CDR3 runs 17 residues. Here the CDR3 DNA reads TGTGCCACCAGCAGAATTGGGGCGGGGGGGGCTTCCTACGAGCAGTACTTC. Amino acid sequence: CATSRIGAGGASYEQYF.

This rearrangement joins TRBV5-1 to TRBJ2-1, with unresolved D. The germline CDR1 and CDR2 sequences are SGHRS and YFSETQ. Trimming removed 3 bases from V and 1 base from J, with 8 bases in between. The CDR3 consists of 14 residues. This chain's CDR3 is CASSSAQSYNEQFF. The CDR3 coding sequence is TGCGCCAGCAGCTCAGCTCAATCCTACAATGAGCAGTTCTTC. Using reference TRBV5-1 and TRBJ2-1 for the parts outside the CDR3, the full variable domain is KAGVTQTPRYLIKTRGQQVTLSCSPISGHRSVSWYQQTPGQGLQFLFEYFSETQRNKGNFPGRFSGRQFSNSRSEMNVSTLELGDSALYLCASSSAQSYNEQFFGPGTRLTVL.

V and J are TRBV27 and TRBJ2-4; possible D gene TRBD1, 7 bases. CDR3 length: 16 amino acids. The V and J ends lost 3 bases and 0 bases respectively, with 12 bases between them. The germline V gene encodes CDR1 MNHEY and CDR2 SMNVEV (reference sequence). This CDR3 is CASSLGGQLAKNIQYF. CDR3 coding DNA: TGTGCCAGCAGTTTGGGGGGACAGCTAGCCAAAAACATTCAGTACTTC.

Regarding this clone: A junction boundary mismatches the germline segment, possibly from a read error. The J gene is TRBJ2-2, the V gene TRBV7-7; D not resolved. Per germline, CDR1 SSHAT and CDR2 FNYEAQ (reference sequence). The CDR3 is 16 residues long. CDR3 sequence: CASSPHNPPNTGELFF. The CDR3 DNA reads as TGTGCTAGCAGCCCTCACAACCCCCCGAACACCGGGGAGCTGTTTTTT.

V is TRBV28 and J is TRBJ2-7, with TRBD2 identical over 9 bases. Germline CDR1 and CDR2: MDHEN and SYDVKM. V gave up 4 bases and J gave up 4 bases; unmatched junction bases: 11. The CDR3 totals 16 residues. The CDR3 loop is CASSSLIGLAGYEQYF. CDR3 nucleotide sequence: TGTGCCAGCAGTTCTCTAATCGGGCTAGCGGGGTACGAGCAGTACTTC.

The chain couples TRBV7-9 to TRBJ2-1, with D possibly being TRBD1 (6 bases). The V end was cut by 5 bases, the J end by 5 bases, with 10 bases between. The germline V gene encodes CDR1 SEHNR and CDR2 FQNEAQ (reference sequence). This CDR3 has 13 amino acids. Written as DNA, the CDR3 is TGTGCCAGCAGCCCAAGGGGGAACAATGAGCAGTTCTTC. Translation gives CASSPRGNNEQFF.

The genes are TRBV6-1 and TRBJ2-5; 9 bases line up with TRBD2. The DNA end is a closer match to TRBJ2-7, so the J assignment may be wrong. From germline, CDR1 is MNHNS and CDR2 SASEGT. The CDR3 has 15 residues. The CDR3 DNA sequence: TGTGCCAGCAGTGAAGGGACTAGCGCTTCCTACGAGCAGTACTTC. This codes for CASSEGTSASYEQYF.

The chain uses TRBV6-4 and TRBJ2-7; TRBD1 agrees at 7 bases. Germline CDR1 is MRHNA and CDR2 is SNTAGT. V shed 3 bases, J shed 2 bases, and the junction held 7 bases outside the gene matches. CDR3 length: 15 amino acids. CDR3 region: CASSEKGQLPYEQYF. The DNA of the CDR3 is TGTGCCAGCAGTGAAAAGGGACAGCTCCCCTACGAGCAGTACTTC.

The rearrangement uses TRBV21-1 and TRBJ2-4; the table's TRBD2 call for D was not verified on the DNA. TRBV21-1 is an annotated pseudogene. This CDR3 spans 12 amino acids. This CDR3 is CASSKEEDIQYF. The CDR3 DNA is TGTGCCAGCAGCAAAGAGGAGGACATTCAGTACTTC.

The rearrangement uses TRBV5-6 and TRBJ1-2; 10 bases align to TRBD1. Per the germline V gene, CDR1 is SGHDT and CDR2 is YYEEEE. V was clipped by 4 bases and J by 6 bases; unmatched bases: 6. CDR3 length: 14 amino acids. Written as DNA, the CDR3 is TGTGCCAGCAGCAGGGACAGGGGCTGGGATGGCTACACCTTC. Amino acids: CASSRDRGWDGYTF.

The rearrangement joins TRBV28 to TRBJ1-2, with a tentative D call TRBD1 (5 bases). With 3 bases removed from V and 2 bases from J, the gap between germline ends came to 10 bases. The germline V gene has CDR1 MDHEN and CDR2 SYDVKM. CDR3 length: 14 amino acids. CDR3 protein: CASSFNDRNYGYTF. The CDR3 bases are TGTGCCAGCAGTTTTAATGACAGAAACTATGGCTACACCTTC.

The gene calls are TRBV5-1 and TRBJ1-2; D is ambiguous. The CDR3 sequence is 15 residues long. Between the trimmed V and J ends, which lost 4 bases and 3 bases, there was a span of 16 bases. The germline CDR1 and CDR2 sequences are SGHRS and YFSETQ. The CDR3 region is CASSTGILIDYGYTF. The CDR3 nucleotides are TGCGCCAGCAGCACCGGGATATTGATTGACTATGGCTACACCTTC.

About this clone: One end of the junction is discordant with germline, which a read error may explain. J is TRBJ2-7 and V is TRBV27; 8 nucleotides align to TRBD1. Germline CDR1 is MNHEY and CDR2 is SMNVEV (reference sequence). CDR3 length: 14 amino acids. The DNA of the CDR3 is TGTGCCAGCAGTTCCAGGGGGCCCTCCCACGAGCAGTACTTC. Amino acid sequence: CASSSRGPSHEQYF.

The V gene is TRBV28, the J gene TRBJ1-5; 9 nucleotides agree with TRBD1. The CDR3 is 16 amino acids. After removal of 6 bases from V and 2 bases from J, the junction contained 8 bases not matched to a gene. Germline V lookup: CDR1 MDHEN, CDR2 SYDVKM. The DNA of the CDR3 is TGTGCCAGCAGCCCTCGGACAGGGGCGGGCAATCAGCCCCAGCATTTT. The encoded protein is CASSPRTGAGNQPQHF.

The rearrangement links TRBV7-6 to TRBJ2-7; TRBD1 agrees at 11 bases. The CDR3 consists of 14 residues. V lost 4 bases, J lost 9 bases, and 8 bases stayed unmatched. Germline V gives CDR1 SGHVS, CDR2 FNYEAQ. The CDR3 nucleotides are TGTGCCAGCAGCTGGACAGGGGGCGGGGGGAGGCAGTACTTC. It codes for CASSWTGGGGRQYF.

V usage is TRBV19 and J usage is TRBJ2-5, with 13 positions matching TRBD2. The CDR3 sequence is 15 residues long. Germline values: CDR1 LNHDA, CDR2 SQIVND (reference sequence). V dropped 5 bases and J dropped 4; count of bases not matched to a gene: 4. Written as DNA, the CDR3 is TGTGCCAGTAGTCACACTAGCGGGAGGGTAGAGACCCAGTACTTC. Its protein is CASSHTSGRVETQYF.

The chain employs TRBV6-6 and TRBJ2-7, with TRBD1 identical over 10 bases. Trimming at V came to 2 bases and at J to 1 base, leaving 5 bases not matched to a gene. The length of the CDR3 is 16 residues. The germline V gene encodes CDR1 MNHNY and CDR2 SVGAGI (reference sequence). For the CDR3, the DNA is TGTGCCAGCAGTTACCTCCGGACAGGGGGATCCTACGAGCAGTACTTC. Its protein is CASSYLRTGGSYEQYF.

This chain joins TRBV5-1 and TRBJ1-1, with TRBD1 identical over 9 bases. The CDR3 totals 13 residues. Losses at the gene ends were 3 bases for V and 7 bases for J; bases not matched to a gene: 4. CDR1 is SGHRS and CDR2 is YFSETQ in the germline V gene. The CDR3 DNA is TGCGCCAGCAGCTGGGACAGGGAAGGTGAAGCTTTCTTT. Translated, it gives CASSWDREGEAFF.

The rearrangement uses TRBV5-6 and TRBJ2-7, with D perhaps TRBD2 (6 bases). The CDR3 length is 14 residues. The V gene lost 3 bases and the J gene lost 7 bases, with 17 bases spanning the gap. CDR1 and CDR2 from the germline V gene are SGHDT and YYEEEE. The CDR3 protein is CASSWGDSLREQYF. CDR3 nucleotides: TGTGCCAGCAGCTGGGGGGACTCCCTCAGAGAGCAGTACTTC.

The CDR3 DNA reads as TGCACCAGCAGCCAAGGGGCGGGAATTCTCTACGAGCAGTACTTC. Its protein is CTSSQGAGILYEQYF. This rearrangement joins TRBV1 to TRBJ2-7; the table's D gene call, TRBD2, was not cross checked with the DNA. TRBV1 is shown as a pseudogene. The CDR3 contains 15 residues.

J is TRBJ2-3 and V is TRBV5-6, with 10 bases matching TRBD2. The CDR3 totals 15 residues. Germline loops: CDR1 SGHDT, CDR2 YYEEEE. Trimming took 4 bases from V and 2 from J; bases not matched to a gene: 4. This chain's CDR3 is CASSPLAGNTDTQYF. The CDR3 DNA is TGTGCCAGCAGCCCACTAGCGGGGAACACAGATACGCAGTATTTT. Based on the CDR3 plus reference TRBV5-6 and TRBJ2-3, the full variable domain is DAGVTQSPTHLIKTRGQQVTLRCSPKSGHDTVSWYQQALGQGPQFIFQYYEEEERQRGNFPDRFSGHQFPNYSSELNVNALLLGDSALYLCASSPLAGNTDTQYFGPGTRLTVL.

This clone was found once. The chain employs TRBV27 and TRBJ1-5; D is unclear. V gave up 4 bases and J gave up 3 bases, with 4 bases separating them. The CDR3 runs 12 residues. CDR1 and CDR2 (germline): MNHEY, SMNVEV (reference sequence). In DNA form, the CDR3 reads TGTGCCAGCAGTTCCCTCAATCAGCCCCAGCATTTT. It yields the protein CASSSLNQPQHF.

V usage is TRBV19 and J usage is TRBJ2-3, with a possible D match to TRBD2 (5 bases). The V end was cut by 5 bases, the J end by 0 bases, with 12 bases between. CDR3 length: 15 residues. CDR1 LNHDA and CDR2 SQIVND come from the germline V gene (reference sequence). The DNA of the CDR3 is TGTGCCAGTAGTCGGAGGAGGAGCAGCACAGATACGCAGTATTTT. This translates into CASSRRRSSTDTQYF.

The genes are TRBV4-2 and TRBJ1-1; D is unclear. The CDR3 is 13 amino acids. Germline V gene lookup returns CDR1 LGHNA and CDR2 YNFKEQ. Trimming pared 4 bases from V and 3 bases from J, leaving 9 bases between. CDR3 residues: CASSPRWDTEAFF. The CDR3 DNA reads as TGTGCCAGCAGCCCGAGGTGGGACACTGAAGCTTTCTTT.

This chain links TRBV6-1 with TRBJ2-3; TRBD1 matches at 7 bases. Trimming took 8 bases from V and 2 from J; bases not matched to a gene: 4. The CDR3 is 13 residues long. Germline CDR1 and CDR2: MNHNS and SASEGT. In nucleotides, the CDR3 is TGTGCCAGCCCGGACAGGCTCACAGATACGCAGTATTTT. This codes for CASPDRLTDTQYF.

The chain carries TRBV5-4 and TRBJ2-7; D ambiguous. Between the trimmed V and J ends, which lost 2 bases and 4 bases, there was a span of 10 bases. The CDR3 is made up of 13 amino acids. The V gene's germline CDR1 is SGHNT and CDR2 YYREEE (reference sequence). The chain's CDR3 is CASSFRASYEQYF. The CDR3 nucleotides read TGTGCCAGCAGCTTTCGGGCTAGTTACGAGCAGTACTTC. The whole variable domain, filled in from reference TRBV5-4 and TRBJ2-7, reads ETGVTQSPTHLIKTRGQQVTLRCSSQSGHNTVSWYQQALGQGPQFIFQYYREEENGRGNFPPRFSGLQFPNYSSELNVNALELDDSALYLCASSFRASYEQYFGPGTRLTVT.